Listed below are T cell receptor beta chains from one sample, sequenced in a study of cytomegalovirus exposure and HLA in healthy donors. This table comes from immunoSEQ multiplex PCR, and its TCRdb copy is limited to in-frame clones, with some not included. The sample consists of 85,000 to 95,000 clones, approximately 63% of them appearing once. The sequencing sample was made of PBMCs. The receptors were gathered from a woman between 25 and 40 years old in good health and CMV-seronegative. CDR3s include the opening cysteine and the closing phenylalanine or tryptophan. The order of the fields is D gene, V gene, clone size, CDR3 length, J gene, CDR3 DNA, CDR3 protein. D genes are given only for firm matches. Clone size is given for some rows only: seen once, a few or many times, or a class if the clone is expanded.

D: -; V: TRBV5-1; size: few; length: 17; J: TRBJ2-6; DNA: TGCGCCAGCAGCCATGGCAGGGGCGGGGGAGGGGCCAACGTCCTGACTTTC; CDR3: CASSHGRGGGGANVLTF
D: TRBD2; V: TRBV25-1; size: few; length: 17; J: TRBJ2-5; DNA: TGTGCCAGCAGTGAATCTGGCAGTGGGGGGGTGCGAGAGACCCAGTACTTC; CDR3: CASSESGSGGVRETQYF
D: -; V: TRBV18; size: few; length: 17; J: TRBJ1-4; DNA: TGTGCCAGCTCCTCCGGGGTTCCCGTTGCAACTAATGAAAAACTGTTTTTT; CDR3: CASSSGVPVATNEKLFF
D: TRBD1; V: TRBV7-9; size: -; length: 15; J: TRBJ1-5; DNA: TGTGCCAGCAGCCAGACAGGGGTAGGCAATCAGCCCCAGCATTTT; CDR3: CASSQTGVGNQPQHF
D: TRBD1; V: TRBV6-1; size: few; length: 15; J: TRBJ1-3; DNA: TGTGCCAGCAGCCAGGACAGGGGAGGTGGAAACACCATATATTTT; CDR3: CASSQDRGGGNTIYF
D: TRBD2; V: TRBV2; size: few; length: 19; J: TRBJ2-7; DNA: TGTGCCAGTAGCAAGGCAACTTACCCCCTTAGCGGGAACTCCTACGAGCAGTACTTC; CDR3: CASSKATYPLSGNSYEQYF
D: -; V: TRBV9; size: -; length: 17; J: TRBJ1-2; DNA: TGTGCCAGCAGCCCCCTCCTCCTATCTAGGGGCGGCTATGGCTACACCTTC; CDR3: CASSPLLLSRGGYGYTF
D: -; V: TRBV27; size: -; length: 13; J: TRBJ1-4; DNA: TGTGCCAGCAGTTTAAGGGGAAGTGAAAAACTGTTTTTT; CDR3: CASSLRGSEKLFF
D: -; V: TRBV25-1; size: -; length: 15; J: TRBJ2-7; DNA: TGTGCCAGTTTGCCTCGAGGGTCCGTCGGCTACGAGCAGTACTTC; CDR3: CASLPRGSVGYEQYF
D: -; V: TRBV7-9; size: -; length: 13; J: TRBJ1-3; DNA: TGTGCCATAGGGGAGGACTCTGGAAACACCATATATTTT; CDR3: CAIGEDSGNTIYF